The entry that follows covers one T cell receptor (beta chain) sequence. Its antigen is as yet unknown. The record originates from a study of shared clonotypes between healthy human individuals. Study at large: Each donor contributed plates that comprised three CD4 naive, three CD4 memory, two CD8 naive and one CD8 memory. Notes on the study in general: Clonotype sharing among donors was expected to depend on sequencing depth. Rarefaction showed sorted-subset sequencing was incomplete despite large depth.

The CDR3 has 16 amino acids. V gave up 4 bases and J gave up 4 bases; unmatched junction bases: 3. CDR1 is MNHNS, CDR2 SASEGT, per germline. Clones were sequenced by immunoSEQ multiplex PCR, and TCRdb holds only the in-frame ones, with some missing. The sample contains over 2 million clones, 85% to 95% of which appear only once. The sequence came from a man aged 18 to 35 in good health. This sequence joins TRBV6-1 and TRBJ2-4, with TRBD2 matching over 14 bases. The sample taken for sequencing was naive CD4+ T cells sorted from blood. Subset: CD45RA+ positively selected. The CDR3 sequence is CASSVGTSGGKNIQYF. The DNA of the CDR3 is TGTGCCAGCAGTGTGGGGACTAGCGGGGGAAAAAACATTCAGTACTTC.